The 28 T cell receptor beta chains listed next were all sequenced from one sample in a study of Ad26.COV2.S vaccination and SARS-CoV-2 variants (dated by TCRdb to the early 2020s). The library was obtained by the immunoSEQ multiplex PCR assay. The table comes from immuneACCESS by way of TCRdb, which keeps in-frame sequences with V and J called. Part of the clones is missing from these tables; in studies checked, under half for an unresolved V gene and the rest for unknown reasons. The sample data list fewer than 400,000 clones, and about 91% of these were observed just once. The ten largest clonotypes hold around 2% of the sample. Explained via the paper, the treatment or condition label denotes: around 19 received Ad26.COV2.S at low or high dose, single or two shots; roughly five received placebo; per-sample allocation not given. For vaccine and placebo recipients, repertoires were sequenced using samples collected on day 63 after the first injection.

Specimen: peripheral blood, collected in a trial of Ad26.COV2.S vaccine versus placebo. The receptors were gathered from a person between 18 and 65 years old who received the Ad26.COV2.S COVID-19 vaccine or a placebo.

V gene TRBV7-3 combines with J gene TRBJ1-1; no reliable D call. Trimming stripped 6 bases from V and 0 bases from J, with 11 bases between. Germline lookup yields CDR1 SGHTA and CDR2 FQGTGA. The CDR3 contains 14 residues. CDR3 region: CASRSRRMNTEAFF. CDR3 bases: TGTGCCAGCAGATCTCGACGGATGAACACTGAAGCTTTCTTT.

The chain employs TRBV5-1 and TRBJ2-5; the match to TRBD2 covers 9 bases. J gave up 1 base and V 1 base, and 8 bases lay outside the gene matches. Germline V gene lookup returns CDR1 SGHRS and CDR2 YFSETQ. The CDR3 loop spans 17 amino acids. Here the CDR3 DNA reads TGCGCCAGCAGCTTGAGGCTAGCGGGATCGACCCAAGAGACCCAGTACTTC. This translates into CASSLRLAGSTQETQYF.

The chain has TRBV7-3 and TRBJ2-5; D not certain. CDR1 and CDR2 from the germline V gene are SGHTA and FQGTGA. The V end lost 5 bases, the J end lost 5 bases, and 12 bases lay between the germline ends. This CDR3 comprises 13 residues. CDR3 protein: CASSPGPDETQYF. DNA for the CDR3: TGTGCCAGCAGCCCAGGTCCGGACGAGACCCAGTACTTC.

This clone was observed a handful of times. The chain links TRBV11-2 to TRBJ2-3; D unresolved. V lost 6 bases, J lost 9 bases, and 13 bases lay in between. The CDR3 is 12 amino acids. Germline lookup yields CDR1 SGHAT and CDR2 FQNNGV. The CDR3 nucleotides read TGTGCCAGCAGTCACAATATGAGAACGCAGTATTTT. Protein: CASSHNMRTQYF.

The chain has TRBV5-1 and TRBJ1-4, with 9 bases that match TRBD1. With 5 bases clipped from V and 6 bases from J, the junction kept 11 bases outside the gene matches. From germline, CDR1 is SGHRS and CDR2 YFSETQ. The CDR3 has 16 residues. The CDR3 DNA reads TGCGCCAGCAGTCGCGAAGCCCGGGACAGGGATGAAAAACTGTTTTTT. Residues: CASSREARDRDEKLFF.

The chain couples TRBV5-1 to TRBJ2-4, with TRBD1 identical over 7 bases. The CDR3 has 16 amino acids. With 3 bases clipped from V and 0 bases from J, the junction kept 6 bases outside the gene matches. Germline V gene data show CDR1 as SGHRS and CDR2 as YFSETQ. The CDR3 DNA follows: TGCGCCAGCAGCTGGGACAGTAGACTAGCCAAAAACATTCAGTACTTC. Amino acid sequence: CASSWDSRLAKNIQYF.

This chain uses TRBV5-1 with TRBJ1-3; perhaps TRBD1 as D (6 bases). This CDR3 contains 17 residues. Trimming took off 4 bases at V and 1 base at J, with 18 bases between the two ends. Germline values: CDR1 SGHRS, CDR2 YFSETQ. The CDR3: CASSPDGGARSGNTIYF. CDR3 in DNA: TGCGCCAGCAGCCCCGATGGGGGGGCGCGGTCTGGAAACACCATATATTTT.

The chain is built from TRBV2 and TRBJ1-4; D not certain. Trimming cost V 7 bases and J 8 bases, with 11 bases left between them. Per the germline V gene, CDR1 is SNHLY and CDR2 is FYNNEI. The CDR3 is 12 amino acids. CDR3 nucleotides: TGTGCCAGCACATCGGCTCCCGAAAAACTGTTTTTT. It is translated as CASTSAPEKLFF.

V and J are TRBV12-3 or TRBV12-4 and TRBJ2-7; perhaps TRBD1 as D (5 bases). The CDR3 has 13 amino acids. V was shortened by 1 base and J by 1 base, with 5 bases between the two germline ends. In nucleotides, the CDR3 is TGTGCCAGCAGTTTAGAGGGGTCCTACGAGCAGTACTTC. Its protein is CASSLEGSYEQYF.

The chain employs TRBV4-1 and TRBJ2-7; the D is unclear. The V end was cut by 1 base, the J end by 6 bases, with 13 bases between. The CDR3 is 14 amino acids. Germline CDR1 MGHRA, CDR2 YSYEKL. CDR3 sequence: CASSQVGISREQYF. The CDR3 DNA reads TGCGCCAGCAGCCAAGTTGGGATCAGCCGCGAGCAGTACTTC.

The chain couples TRBV28 to TRBJ1-2; D uncertain. This CDR3 has 13 residues. Germline CDR1 reads MDHEN; CDR2 reads SYDVKM. V was shortened by 8 bases and J by 8 bases, with 18 bases between the two germline ends. As DNA, the CDR3 is TGTGCCAGCTACTTTGGGAGGGAACGGGGCTACACCTTC. It is translated as CASYFGRERGYTF.

The chain uses TRBV7-9 and TRBJ1-6, with 9 bases aligning to TRBD1. CDR3 length: 14 residues. V shed 5 bases, J shed 10 bases, and the junction held 6 bases outside the gene matches. From germline, CDR1 is SEHNR and CDR2 FQNEAQ (reference sequence). CDR3 protein: CASSAGQGGSPLHF. DNA of the CDR3: TGTGCCAGCAGCGCGGGACAGGGTGGGTCACCCCTCCACTTT.

The V gene is TRBV6-6, the J gene TRBJ2-4, with D uncertain. V was trimmed by 6 bases and J by 0 bases, leaving 12 bases between them. This CDR3 region has 15 residues. Per the germline V gene, CDR1 is MNHNY and CDR2 is SVGAGI (reference sequence). Here the CDR3 reads CASRYQDLAKNIQYF. The CDR3 DNA sequence: TGTGCCAGCAGGTATCAAGATCTAGCCAAAAACATTCAGTACTTC.

The chain joins TRBV28 to TRBJ1-2; a possible D gene is TRBD1 (6 bases). The CDR3 has 15 residues. Trimming shortened V by 6 bases and J by 3 bases, and 17 bases separated the two germline ends. Germline loops: CDR1 MDHEN, CDR2 SYDVKM. As DNA, the CDR3 is TGTGCCAGCAGGGACCTAGGGGGGGGAGACTATGGCTACACCTTC. Translated, it gives CASRDLGGGDYGYTF.

The V call is TRBV30, the J call TRBJ1-1; D unresolved. Germline assignment: CDR1 GTSNPN and CDR2 SVGIG (reference sequence). V lost 0 bases, J lost 0 bases, and 11 bases lay in between. This CDR3 spans 15 amino acids. CDR3 coding DNA: TGTGCCTGGAGTGTACCAGGCCCCATGAACACTGAAGCTTTCTTT. Amino acids: CAWSVPGPMNTEAFF. The whole variable domain, filled in from reference TRBV30 and TRBJ1-1, reads SQTIHQWPATLVQPVGSPLSLECTVEGTSNPNLYWYRQAAGRGLQLLFYSVGIGQISSEVPQNLSASRPQDRQFILSSKKLLLSDSGFYLCAWSVPGPMNTEAFFGQGTRLTVV.

The genes are TRBV18 and TRBJ2-1; unclear D gene. Trimming pared 0 bases from V and 6 bases from J, leaving 9 bases between. This CDR3 comprises 14 residues. CDR1 is KGHSH and CDR2 is LQKENI in the germline V gene. CDR3 loop: CASSPPRVGNEQFF. The CDR3 DNA reads as TGTGCCAGCTCACCACCAAGGGTGGGCAATGAGCAGTTCTTC.

The V call is TRBV9, the J call TRBJ2-4; no clear D gene. Trimming stripped 4 bases from V and 4 bases from J, with 9 bases between. Per germline, CDR1 SGDLS and CDR2 YYNGEE. The CDR3 consists of 13 residues. The CDR3 loop is CASSPPSKNIQYF. The DNA of the CDR3 is TGTGCCAGCAGCCCCCCTTCTAAAAACATTCAGTACTTC.

The chain couples TRBV19 to TRBJ2-2, with 8 bases matching TRBD2. Germline V CDR1 and CDR2: LNHDA, SQIVND (reference sequence). V lost 4 bases to trimming and J lost 1 base; unmatched junction nucleotides: 5. The CDR3 covers 16 residues. The CDR3 is CASSRSAGGNTGELFF. The CDR3 region has the DNA TGTGCCAGTAGTAGGTCGGCGGGAGGGAACACCGGGGAGCTGTTTTTT. Full variable domain (rest looked up from reference TRBV19 and TRBJ2-2): DGGITQSPKYLFRKEGQNVTLSCEQNLNHDAMYWYRQDPGQGLRLIYYSQIVNDFQKGDIAEGYSVSREKKESFPLTVTSAQKNPTAFYLCASSRSAGGNTGELFFGEGSRLTVL.

The table lists this clone with a count of one. The chain joins TRBV15 to TRBJ2-2; the D is unclear. The ends were cut back, 4 bases at V and 8 bases at J, with 5 bases in the middle. Germline assignment: CDR1 LNHNV and CDR2 YYDKDF (reference sequence). The CDR3 sequence is 11 residues long. CDR3 in amino acids: CATSTSGELFF. The CDR3 bases are TGTGCCACCAGCACGTCTGGGGAGCTGTTTTTT.

The V and J genes are TRBV5-6 and TRBJ1-2; D call uncertain. The CDR3 has 15 residues. Between the trimmed V and J ends, which lost 2 bases and 3 bases, there was a span of 14 bases. Germline V gene lookup returns CDR1 SGHDT and CDR2 YYEEEE. The DNA for the CDR3 is TGTGCCAGCAGCTTTCCCTCCGCCGCGGACTATGGCTACACCTTC. It yields the protein CASSFPSAADYGYTF.

The CDR3 sequence: CASSLGDSYNEQFF. DNA of the CDR3: TGTGCCAGCAGCCTGGGGGACTCCTACAATGAGCAGTTCTTC. The gene calls are TRBV27 and TRBJ2-1; D is tentatively TRBD1 or TRBD2 (5 bases each). There are 14 residues in the CDR3. Trimming took off 6 bases at V and 0 bases at J, with 9 bases between the two ends. CDR1 is MNHEY, CDR2 SMNVEV, per germline (reference sequence).

This clone has just one count. V gene TRBV24-1 combines with J gene TRBJ1-5; unclear D gene. With 5 bases removed from V and 5 bases from J, the gap between germline ends came to 12 bases. Germline V CDR1 and CDR2: KGHDR, SFDVKD. The length of the CDR3 is 14 residues. The DNA for the CDR3 is TGTGCCACCAGTGTCAGGTCCCGGGATCAGCCCCAGCATTTT. Its translation: CATSVRSRDQPQHF.

The V and J genes are TRBV15 and TRBJ2-7; D remains unclear. Trimming took 1 base from V and 2 from J, leaving 9 bases between them. The V gene's germline CDR1 is LNHNV and CDR2 YYDKDF (reference sequence). The CDR3 has 14 amino acids. The CDR3 nucleotides are TGTGCCACCAGCAGAGTGACGGAGCCCTACGAGCAGTACTTC. Translating it yields CATSRVTEPYEQYF.

This chain joins TRBV14 and TRBJ2-7, with a weak D call TRBD1 (6 bases). The CDR3 runs 13 residues. The germline V gene encodes CDR1 SGHDN and CDR2 FVKESK. V lost 5 bases, J lost 4 bases, and 12 bases lay in between. CDR3 in DNA: TGTGCCAGCAGCATCATCAGGGGTTACGAGCAGTACTTC. This codes for CASSIIRGYEQYF.

This rearrangement joins TRBV7-8 to TRBJ2-3; 10 nucleotides align to TRBD2. Germline loops: CDR1 SGHVS, CDR2 FQNEAQ. Germline trimming cut 5 bases from V and 0 bases from J; bases unmatched to any gene: 5. The CDR3 has 16 residues. The chain's CDR3 is CASSVETSGSTDTQYF. Written as DNA, the CDR3 is TGTGCCAGCAGCGTAGAGACTAGCGGGAGCACAGATACGCAGTATTTT.

The V gene is TRBV7-8, the J gene TRBJ1-5; D is possibly TRBD1 (5 bases). Trimming shortened V by 0 bases and J by 7 bases, and 10 bases separated the two germline ends. The CDR3 covers 14 residues. The germline gives CDR1 SGHVS, CDR2 FQNEAQ. CDR3 region: CASSLARGRQPQHF. CDR3 sequence (DNA): TGTGCCAGCAGCTTAGCGCGGGGCAGGCAGCCCCAGCATTTT.

The chain uses TRBV9 and TRBJ2-7; possible D gene TRBD1, 6 bases. The V end was cut by 4 bases, the J end by 3 bases, with 14 bases between. The CDR3 is 14 residues long. CDR1 and CDR2 from the germline V gene are SGDLS and YYNGEE. The DNA for the CDR3 is TGTGCCAGCAGCCCCCATGGACAGAGCTACGAGCAGTACTTC. It is translated as CASSPHGQSYEQYF. The full variable domain, with the rest looked up from reference TRBV9 and TRBJ2-7, is DSGVTQTPKHLITATGQRVTLRCSPRSGDLSVYWYQQSLDQGLQFLIQYYNGEERAKGNILERFSAQQFPDLHSELNLSSLELGDSALYFCASSPHGQSYEQYFGPGTRLTVT.

The chain combines TRBV5-5 with TRBJ1-1; D is unclear. The CDR3 is made up of 11 amino acids. V was shortened by 1 base and J by 11 bases, with 9 bases between the two germline ends. CDR1 is SGHKS, CDR2 YYEKEE, per germline (reference sequence). CDR3 DNA: TGTGCCAGCAGCTTGTCCGGGAAGGCTTTCTTT. It is translated as CASSLSGKAFF.